The 26 T cell receptor beta chains below come from one sample, sequenced in a study of shared clonotypes between healthy human individuals. The method was immunoSEQ multiplex PCR; TCRdb's version includes in-frame clones alone and lacks a portion of them. The table has 740,000 or so clones, about three quarters seen once. The sequenced sample consisted of memory CD4+ T cells sorted from blood. Subset of the sample: CD45RA-negative fraction. Receptor source: a woman between 25 and 40 years old in good health.

This rearrangement joins TRBV28 to TRBJ1-4; D is possibly TRBD1 (5 bases). V gave up 3 bases and J gave up 2 bases, with 7 bases separating them. This CDR3 comprises 14 residues. CDR1 is MDHEN and CDR2 is SYDVKM in the germline V gene. The CDR3 spells CASSLDMTNEKLFF. In DNA, the CDR3 is TGTGCCAGCAGTTTGGACATGACTAATGAAAAACTGTTTTTT.

The table lists this clone with a few counts. This same CDR3 is encoded by further DNA sequences in the sample. The V and J genes are TRBV30 and TRBJ2-3, with a possible D match to TRBD2 (5 bases). CDR3 size: 12 residues. V lost 0 bases and J 5 bases, leaving 6 bases between the germline ends. Germline-derived CDR1 and CDR2 are GTSNPN and SVGIG (reference sequence). The CDR3 bases are TGTGCCTGGAGTGTAGGAGGAGATACGCAGTATTTT. This gives the protein CAWSVGGDTQYF.

The chain recombines TRBV28 with TRBJ1-1, with D unclear. The germline V gene encodes CDR1 MDHEN and CDR2 SYDVKM. This CDR3 region has 13 residues. Trimming pared 2 bases from V and 5 bases from J, leaving 9 bases between. The chain's CDR3 is CASSLPRLTEAFF. In DNA, the CDR3 is TGTGCCAGCAGTTTACCGAGACTGACTGAAGCTTTCTTT.

The rearrangement links TRBV19 to TRBJ2-1; a possible D gene is TRBD2 (5 bases). The germline V gene encodes CDR1 LNHDA and CDR2 SQIVND (reference sequence). The V end was cut by 5 bases, the J end by 0 bases, with 23 bases between. The CDR3 has 19 residues. CDR3 bases: TGTGCCAGTAGTCGAAATAGGGCGGGCGTGTTCGGCTCCTACAATGAGCAGTTCTTC. This encodes CASSRNRAGVFGSYNEQFF.

V usage is TRBV5-1 and J usage is TRBJ2-1, with 7 bases lining up with TRBD2. Trimming cost V 4 bases and J 0 bases; bases outside gene matches: 10. The CDR3 covers 17 residues. Germline values: CDR1 SGHRS, CDR2 YFSETQ. The CDR3 DNA reads TGCGCCAGCAGCACCCAGACTAGCTTCAGCTCCTACAATGAGCAGTTCTTC. It translates to CASSTQTSFSSYNEQFF.

The V and J genes are TRBV6-5 and TRBJ1-4; D perhaps matches TRBD1 (6 bases). Per the germline V gene, CDR1 is MNHEY and CDR2 is SVGAGI. The germline V and J ends were trimmed by 6 bases and 8 bases, with 16 bases remaining between them. The CDR3 consists of 14 residues. CDR3 region: CASSSRGRSEKLFF. The DNA for the CDR3 is TGTGCCAGCAGCTCCAGGGGTCGAAGCGAAAAACTGTTTTTT.

This clone has ten or more counts. V and J are TRBV28 and TRBJ1-5; D unresolved. The CDR3 is 14 residues long. Per germline, CDR1 MDHEN and CDR2 SYDVKM. V was pared by 8 bases and J by 2 bases, with 13 bases between. CDR3 nucleotides: TGTGCCAGCGAAATTGGGTCGCGCAATCAGCCCCAGCATTTT. It specifies CASEIGSRNQPQHF.

The V gene is TRBV28, the J gene TRBJ1-2, with a possible D match to TRBD1 (6 bases). Deletions cut 4 bases from V and 6 bases from J, with 15 bases between. This CDR3 is built from 14 residues. Germline V gene data show CDR1 as MDHEN and CDR2 as SYDVKM. The CDR3 is CASSSPTGGDGYTF. CDR3 bases: TGTGCCAGCAGTTCCCCGACAGGAGGAGATGGCTACACCTTC.

V is TRBV4-1 and J is TRBJ1-6; the D is unclear. In germline, CDR1 is MGHRA, CDR2 YSYEKL. The V and J ends lost 1 base and 10 bases respectively, with 5 bases between them. This CDR3 region has 12 residues. The CDR3 protein is CASSQVSSPLHF. The CDR3 DNA reads TGCGCCAGCAGCCAAGTTTCCTCACCCCTCCACTTT.

V gene TRBV25-1 combines with J gene TRBJ2-7; TRBD2 matches 10 bases. Germline V lookup: CDR1 MGHDK, CDR2 SYGVNS. The CDR3 is 16 residues long. Trimming at V came to 1 base and at J to 4 bases, leaving 7 bases not matched to a gene. CDR3 loop: CASSEFGTSGIYEQYF. The DNA of the CDR3 is TGTGCCAGCAGTGAATTCGGAACTAGCGGGATATACGAGCAGTACTTC.

This clone was counted at least ten times. The chain has TRBV30 and TRBJ2-5; maybe TRBD2 (6 bases). Looked up from germline, CDR1 is GTSNPN and CDR2 is SVGIG (reference sequence). The CDR3 runs to 12 residues. V dropped 3 bases and J dropped 14 bases, with 19 bases sitting between them. The CDR3 sequence is CAWRYGGTTYYF. CDR3 DNA: TGTGCCTGGAGGTACGGCGGGACCACGTATTACTTC.

The J gene is TRBJ1-3, the V gene TRBV5-6; D gene unclear. The V end lost 0 bases, the J end lost 4 bases, and 8 bases lay between the germline ends. The CDR3 runs to 14 residues. In germline, CDR1 is SGHDT, CDR2 YYEEEE. CDR3 residues: CASSLGPGGNTIYF. The CDR3 DNA is TGTGCCAGCAGCTTGGGGCCGGGAGGAAACACCATATATTTT. Supplemented by reference TRBV5-6 and TRBJ1-3, the full variable domain reads DAGVTQSPTHLIKTRGQQVTLRCSPKSGHDTVSWYQQALGQGPQFIFQYYEEEERQRGNFPDRFSGHQFPNYSSELNVNALLLGDSALYLCASSLGPGGNTIYFGEGSWLTVV.

The chain links TRBV27 to TRBJ2-1, with a weak D call TRBD2 (6 bases). Trimming removed 6 bases at V and 0 bases at J, with 18 bases between. Per germline, CDR1 MNHEY and CDR2 SMNVEV (reference sequence). The CDR3 loop spans 17 amino acids. The chain's CDR3 is CASRAQSGWSSYNEQFF. CDR3 nucleotides: TGTGCCAGCAGAGCCCAAAGCGGGTGGAGCTCCTACAATGAGCAGTTCTTC.

About this clone itself: Other nucleotide sequences in the sample specify the same CDR3. The V call is TRBV7-9, the J call TRBJ1-5, with D hard to call. V shed 8 bases and J shed 2 bases, with 7 bases lying between them. Germline assignment: CDR1 SEHNR and CDR2 FQNEAQ (reference sequence). The CDR3 contains 12 residues. In DNA form, the CDR3 reads TGTGCCAGCTCCCGGGGCAATCAGCCCCAGCATTTT. It encodes CASSRGNQPQHF.

This clone came up a few times. The chain couples TRBV15 to TRBJ2-5, with 11 bases fitting TRBD2. After removal of 1 base from V and 5 bases from J, the junction contained 9 bases not matched to a gene. The CDR3 totals 17 residues. Germline V lookup: CDR1 LNHNV, CDR2 YYDKDF (reference sequence). In DNA, the CDR3 is TGTGCCACCAGCAGAGTCGGTAGCGGGAGGGACGGGGAGACCCAGTACTTC. It translates to CATSRVGSGRDGETQYF.

J is TRBJ2-1 and V is TRBV7-3; 8 bases agree with TRBD2. Germline V gene sequence: CDR1 SGHTA, CDR2 FQGTGA. CDR3 length: 16 amino acids. The V segment lost 5 bases and the J segment 0 bases; nucleotides outside the gene matches: 6. CDR3 region: CASSEDLAGSYNEQFF. CDR3 sequence (DNA): TGTGCCAGCAGCGAGGATCTAGCGGGCTCCTACAATGAGCAGTTCTTC.

The chain employs TRBV27 and TRBJ2-1; possible D gene TRBD2, 6 bases. The CDR3 spans 17 residues. V lost 2 bases to trimming and J lost 6 bases, with 20 bases between them. Germline V lookup: CDR1 MNHEY, CDR2 SMNVEV (reference sequence). The CDR3 bases are TGTGCCAGCAGTTTAAGGATGCGGGGTACTCTTCGCAATGAGCAGTTCTTC. Translated: CASSLRMRGTLRNEQFF.

The chain couples TRBV19 to TRBJ2-3; 7 bases fit TRBD2. The V gene end was trimmed by 5 bases and the J gene end by 2 bases; junction bases not matched to a gene: 4. The CDR3 has 14 residues. Germline CDR1 reads LNHDA; CDR2 reads SQIVND (reference sequence). CDR3 sequence reads: CASSLAAHTDTQYF. The CDR3 coding sequence is TGTGCCAGTAGTCTAGCGGCCCACACAGATACGCAGTATTTT.

This chain connects TRBV19 to TRBJ1-5; D gene ambiguous. Germline CDR1 LNHDA, CDR2 SQIVND (reference sequence). Trimming shortened V by 6 bases and J by 2 bases, and 14 bases separated the two germline ends. The CDR3 is made up of 15 amino acids. Here the CDR3 reads CASSRFLFGNQPQHF. The CDR3 nucleotides read TGTGCCAGTAGCAGGTTCCTCTTTGGCAATCAGCCCCAGCATTTT.

For the CDR3, the DNA is TGTGCCAGCAGTTTCCGGGACAGATTTACGCTAGTAAAGACCGGGGAGCTGTTTTTT. It specifies CASSFRDRFTLVKTGELFF. This chain uses TRBV27 with TRBJ2-2; TRBD1 agrees at 7 bases. The germline V gene has CDR1 MNHEY and CDR2 SMNVEV (reference sequence). This CDR3 is 19 amino acids long. V lost 3 bases and J lost 5; bases outside the gene matches: 18.

The chain joins TRBV9 to TRBJ2-7, with D possibly called TRBD1 or TRBD2 (6 bases each). Per germline, CDR1 SGDLS and CDR2 YYNGEE. The V end lost 4 bases, the J end lost 9 bases, and 17 bases lay between the germline ends. The CDR3 sequence is 13 residues long. The CDR3 DNA follows: TGTGCCAGCAGCCCCCAGCTCGGGGGCGGGCAGTACTTC. The encoded protein is CASSPQLGGGQYF. Full variable domain (outside the CDR3, taken from reference TRBV9 and TRBJ2-7): DSGVTQTPKHLITATGQRVTLRCSPRSGDLSVYWYQQSLDQGLQFLIQYYNGEERAKGNILERFSAQQFPDLHSELNLSSLELGDSALYFCASSPQLGGGQYFGPGTRLTVT.

This clone appeared a single time. This chain connects TRBV29-1 to TRBJ2-3, with D possibly matching TRBD1 (5 bases). This CDR3 has 13 residues. Germline values: CDR1 SQVTM, CDR2 ANQGSEA. V was cut by 6 bases and J by 2 bases, with 12 bases left in between. The CDR3 bases are TGCAGCGTAGAGGAGACAGCCACAGATACGCAGTATTTT. The encoded protein is CSVEETATDTQYF.

This clone has just one count. The chain uses TRBV7-7 and TRBJ2-2; a possible D gene is TRBD1 (5 bases). Germline-derived CDR1 and CDR2 are SSHAT and FNYEAQ (reference sequence). Trimming removed 3 bases from V and 3 bases from J, with 11 bases in between. CDR3 length equals 15 residues. The DNA of the CDR3 is TGTGCCAGCAGCTTGGGCCCGACAGACACCGGGGAGCTGTTTTTT. This sequence encodes CASSLGPTDTGELFF.

The V and J genes are TRBV28 and TRBJ2-7; 10 nucleotides agree with TRBD1. This CDR3 has 16 amino acids. Germline lookup yields CDR1 MDHEN and CDR2 SYDVKM. J was trimmed by 4 bases and V by 1 base; bases with no gene match: 7. CDR3 nucleotides: TGTGCCAGCAGTTTATCCGGGACAGGGGTTATTTACGAGCAGTACTTC. Translation: CASSLSGTGVIYEQYF. The full variable domain, with the rest looked up from reference TRBV28 and TRBJ2-7, is DVKVTQSSRYLVKRTGEKVFLECVQDMDHENMFWYRQDPGLGLRLIYFSYDVKMKEKGDIPEGYSVSREKKERFSLILESASTNQTSMYLCASSLSGTGVIYEQYFGPGTRLTVT.

The rearrangement joins TRBV5-6 to TRBJ1-1; 7 bases map to TRBD1. The CDR3 is 14 residues long. CDR1 is SGHDT, CDR2 YYEEEE, per germline. With 0 bases clipped from V and 4 bases from J, the junction kept 3 bases outside the gene matches. CDR3 protein: CASSLATGSTEAFF. The CDR3 DNA is TGTGCCAGCAGCTTGGCGACAGGGAGCACTGAAGCTTTCTTT.

Many counts were recorded for this clone. Distinct nucleotide sequences in the sample also encode this CDR3. The DNA of the CDR3 is TGCGCCAGCAGCTTGAGCAGCGGGAGCTACAATGAGCAGTTCTTC. Its protein is CASSLSSGSYNEQFF. This rearrangement joins TRBV5-1 to TRBJ2-1; 8 bases fit TRBD2. CDR3 length: 15 residues. The germline V gene has CDR1 SGHRS and CDR2 YFSETQ. V lost 1 base, J lost 3 bases, and 3 bases stayed unmatched.